This section outlines one TCR beta chain sequence together with its context. Its antigen is unidentified. The sample comes from a study of T cells in narcolepsy. On the study more broadly: Patients with NT1 or NT2 and healthy control donors were enrolled. General study points: In some patient and control memory CD4+ samples, autoreactive clones were absent.

Libraries were prepared by immunoSEQ multiplex PCR; TCRdb keeps only in-frame clonotypes and omits some of them. The table includes roughly 32,000 clones, roughly four fifths detected once. The sample consisted of CD45RA- memory CD4+ T cells from PBMCs. The TCR comes from a human donor with narcolepsy.

CDR3 residues: CASSLKGTGELRQYF. Here the CDR3 DNA reads TGCGCCAGCAGCTTGAAGGGGACAGGGGAATTGAGGCAGTACTTC. The J gene is TRBJ2-7, the V gene TRBV5-1; 10 nucleotides agree with TRBD1. The CDR3 is 15 amino acids. Per germline, CDR1 SGHRS and CDR2 YFSETQ. The ends lost 1 base at V and 9 bases at J; junction bases unmatched: 10.